The rows below give T cell receptor beta chains drawn from one sample of a study of T cell responses to AZD1222 COVID-19 vaccine. Measured with immunoSEQ multiplex PCR; TCRdb has only the in-frame clones, and not every one. The top ten clones hold around 7% of a sample with around 130,000 clones, roughly 93% of them seen once. The source material was peripheral blood, sampled on day 0 of AZD1222 vaccination. The source of these receptors is an adult in good health. CDR3s include the opening cysteine and the closing phenylalanine or tryptophan. Each record gives: D gene, J gene, V gene, clone size, CDR3 length, CDR3 protein, CDR3 DNA. A D gene is named only where the DNA matches it firmly. The size field is filled for only some rows; it gives once, few, many or a size class.

TRBD1 | TRBJ1-2 | TRBV19 | - | 14 | CASTLDRGSGGYTF | TGTGCCAGTACCCTGGACAGGGGGTCGGGTGGCTACACCTTC
TRBD1 | TRBJ1-1 | TRBV28 | - | 13 | CASSQYRGTEAFF | TGTGCCAGCAGTCAGTACAGGGGGACTGAAGCTTTCTTT
TRBD1 | TRBJ2-7 | TRBV12-3/TRBV12-4 | - | 13 | CASSRNRGYEQYF | TGTGCCAGCAGCAGGAACAGGGGCTACGAGCAGTACTTC
- | TRBJ1-2 | TRBV29-1 | - | 15 | CSVEVSGAGVGGYTF | TGCAGCGTTGAAGTGTCGGGGGCGGGTGTCGGAGGCTACACCTTC
- | TRBJ1-2 | TRBV2 | - | 15 | CASRGTTPANYGYTF | TGTGCCAGCAGGGGCACGACACCAGCTAACTATGGCTACACCTTC
TRBD1 | TRBJ2-1 | TRBV7-9 | - | 15 | CASSSIYRGRNEQFF | TGTGCCAGCAGCTCTATCTACAGGGGCAGGAATGAGCAGTTCTTC
TRBD1 | TRBJ2-2 | TRBV25-1 | - | 16 | CASSARQGSNPGELFF | TGTGCCAGCAGTGCCAGACAGGGCTCCAACCCCGGGGAGCTGTTTTTT
TRBD2 | TRBJ2-1 | TRBV5-1 | - | 15 | CASSLRRTSGNEQFF | TGCGCCAGCAGCCTAAGGCGGACTAGCGGGAATGAGCAGTTCTTC
- | TRBJ1-5 | TRBV3-1/TRBV3-2 | - | 13 | CASSQQGGQPQHF | TGTGCCAGCAGCCAGCAGGGAGGGCAGCCCCAGCATTTT
TRBD1 | TRBJ1-1 | TRBV9 | - | 16 | CASSVGIDRANTEAFF | TGTGCCAGCAGCGTAGGAATAGACAGGGCCAACACTGAAGCTTTCTTT
- | TRBJ2-1 | TRBV12-3/TRBV12-4 | - | 13 | CASSLPSLGEQFF | TGTGCCAGCAGTTTACCCTCGCTTGGAGAGCAGTTCTTC
- | TRBJ1-6 | TRBV13 | - | 14 | CASSLGGGRSPLHF | TGTGCCAGCAGCTTAGGGGGGGGGCGTTCACCCCTCCACTTT
TRBD2 | TRBJ2-3 | TRBV9 | - | 16 | CASSPGSGAVTDTQYF | TGTGCCAGCAGCCCCGGAAGCGGGGCTGTCACAGATACGCAGTATTTT
- | TRBJ1-5 | TRBV2 | - | 14 | CASSIFYSNQPQHF | TGTGCCAGCAGTATATTTTATAGCAATCAGCCCCAGCATTTT
- | TRBJ2-3 | TRBV30 | - | 12 | CAWKASSDTQYF | TGTGCCTGGAAAGCCAGTTCAGATACGCAGTATTTT
- | TRBJ1-1 | TRBV6-5 | - | 14 | CASSYTGSGTEAFF | TGTGCCAGCAGTTATACAGGGTCGGGCACTGAAGCTTTCTTT
- | TRBJ2-3 | TRBV2 | - | 13 | CASSEAGSDTQYF | TGTGCCAGCAGTGAAGCGGGGTCCGATACGCAGTATTTT
- | TRBJ1-2 | TRBV7-9 | - | 14 | CASSLGLLDGGYTF | TGTGCCAGCAGCTTAGGGCTCCTGGACGGCGGCTACACCTTC
- | TRBJ1-4 | TRBV15 | - | 18 | CATSRDLGNSVFNEKLFF | TGTGCCACCAGCAGAGATTTGGGCAACTCAGTTTTTAATGAAAAACTGTTTTTT
- | TRBJ2-3 | TRBV2 | - | 15 | CASRPGTSSTDTQYF | TGTGCCAGCAGGCCGGGGACTTCTAGCACAGATACGCAGTATTTT
- | TRBJ1-2 | TRBV6-5 | - | 15 | CASSYLRTERYGYTF | TGTGCCAGCAGTTACCTTCGGACAGAGCGGTATGGCTACACCTTC
TRBD1 | TRBJ1-2 | TRBV28 | - | 17 | CASSSSRGPEWAYGYTF | TGTGCCAGCAGTTCGTCGAGGGGGCCGGAGTGGGCCTATGGCTACACCTTC
TRBD1 | TRBJ2-1 | TRBV7-8 | - | 15 | CASSPTGTGYNEQFF | TGTGCCAGCAGCCCCACCGGGACAGGTTACAATGAGCAGTTCTTC
- | TRBJ2-2 | TRBV6-5 | - | 11 | CASRGTGELFF | TGTGCCAGCAGGGGCACCGGGGAGCTGTTTTTT
- | TRBJ1-5 | TRBV28 | few | 17 | CASSLGGAHDSNQPQHF | TGTGCCAGCAGTTTAGGGGGGGCGCACGATAGCAATCAGCCCCAGCATTTT
- | TRBJ1-4 | TRBV5-1 | - | 15 | CASSPAWGGEEKLFF | TGCGCCAGCAGCCCCGCGTGGGGGGGGGAAGAAAAACTGTTTTTT
TRBD2 | TRBJ2-1 | TRBV30 | - | 13 | CACQGLAGNEQFF | TGTGCCTGTCAGGGACTAGCAGGCAATGAGCAGTTCTTC
- | TRBJ1-3 | TRBV3-1/TRBV3-2 | - | 15 | CASSRDRNSGNTIYF | TGTGCCAGCAGTCGGGACCGAAACTCTGGAAACACCATATATTTT
- | TRBJ1-5 | TRBV12-5 | - | 12 | CASGLVVQPQHF | TGTGCTAGTGGTTTGGTAGTTCAGCCCCAGCATTTT
- | TRBJ1-3 | TRBV30 | - | 13 | CAWSRGSGNTIYF | TGTGCCTGGAGTCGGGGATCTGGAAACACCATATATTTT
- | TRBJ1-2 | TRBV9 | once | 17 | CASSVGGDVAEWGGYTF | TGTGCCAGCAGCGTAGGGGGCGATGTTGCCGAGTGGGGCGGCTACACCTTC
- | TRBJ2-2 | TRBV11-2 | - | 13 | CASRSQGSGELFF | TGTGCCAGCAGGTCACAGGGATCCGGGGAGCTGTTTTTT
TRBD1 | TRBJ1-1 | TRBV7-9 | - | 15 | CASSLGDRENTEAFF | TGTGCCAGCAGCTTAGGTGACAGGGAGAACACTGAAGCTTTCTTT
- | TRBJ1-1 | TRBV9 | - | 14 | CASSVDGGGTEAFF | TGTGCCAGCAGCGTAGATGGGGGAGGTACTGAAGCTTTCTTT
- | TRBJ1-2 | TRBV19 | few | 14 | CASREDSVNYGYTF | TGTGCCAGTAGAGAGGACAGCGTGAACTATGGCTACACCTTC
- | TRBJ1-1 | TRBV6-1 | - | 13 | CASSEGMGSEAFF | TGTGCCAGCAGTGAAGGAATGGGTAGTGAAGCTTTCTTT
- | TRBJ2-1 | TRBV27 | - | 13 | CASSLGLNNEQFF | TGTGCCAGCAGTTTAGGACTCAACAATGAGCAGTTCTTC
- | TRBJ1-1 | TRBV29-1 | once | 13 | CSVKGEGNTEAFF | TGCAGCGTTAAAGGCGAGGGGAACACTGAAGCTTTCTTT
TRBD2 | TRBJ2-2 | TRBV2 | - | 15 | CASSVTSGRTGELFF | TGTGCCAGCAGCGTGACTAGCGGGAGAACCGGGGAGCTGTTTTTT
- | TRBJ1-5 | TRBV28 | - | 14 | CASRTVYSNQPQHF | TGTGCCAGCAGAACCGTGTATAGCAATCAGCCCCAGCATTTT